This TCR beta chain originates from a study of radiotherapy plus CTLA-4 blockade in lung cancer. Germline V gene data show CDR1 as MGHRA and CDR2 as YSYEKL. CDR3 length equals 15 residues. V was cut by 4 bases and J by 3 bases, with 13 bases left in between. The table came from immunoSEQ multiplex PCR; TCRdb's copy has only in-frame clones and leaves some out. The profile shows 34,000 or so clones, roughly four fifths of them singletons. This sequence joins TRBV4-1 and TRBJ1-3; TRBD1 is a possible D gene (5 bases). The sequencing here drew on peripheral blood, taken from a patient treated with radiotherapy plus ipilimumab. The clonotype originates from a human donor with non-small cell lung cancer that progressed on radiotherapy plus ipilimumab. Here the CDR3 reads CASSRETTDGNTIYF. The CDR3 nucleotides are TGCGCCAGCAGCCGGGAGACGACAGATGGAAACACCATATATTTT.